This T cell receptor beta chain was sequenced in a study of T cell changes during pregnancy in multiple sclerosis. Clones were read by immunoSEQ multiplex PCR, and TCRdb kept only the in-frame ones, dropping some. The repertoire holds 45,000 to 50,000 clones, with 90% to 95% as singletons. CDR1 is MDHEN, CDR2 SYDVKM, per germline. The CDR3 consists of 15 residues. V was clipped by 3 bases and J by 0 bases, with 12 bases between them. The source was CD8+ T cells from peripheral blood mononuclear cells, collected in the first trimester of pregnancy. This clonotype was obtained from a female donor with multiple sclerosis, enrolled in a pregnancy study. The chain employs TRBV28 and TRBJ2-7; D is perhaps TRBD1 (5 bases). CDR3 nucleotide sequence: TGTGCCAGCAGTTTTTTTGACAGAACCTCCTACGAGCAGTACTTC. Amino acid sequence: CASSFFDRTSYEQYF.